This T cell receptor beta chain appears in the sequencing data of a study of blood T cell repertoires in COVID-19 (TCRdb year 2020). About the investigation overall: Samples covering the acute and convalescent phases of COVID-19 were provided by collaborators in the United States, Italy and Spain. The material from the prospective study consisted of cDNA or gDNA derived from T cells, B-cell-depleted T cells, or PBMCs. The dataset comprised deeply sampled blood TCRbeta repertoires from subjects exposed to, actively infected with, or recovered from COVID-19. A freely available public database, intended as a resource for researchers studying the immune response to SARS-CoV-2, is where the repertoires were released. Samples came from the ongoing ImmuneRACE study (first 160 participants) plus 1,254 subjects from 6 global collaborators. The sample metadata nearly always contained a de-identified subject ID, COVID-19 status, age in years and sex. Where available, HLA class I and class II types were taken from metadata supplied by the sample provider and were not determined by assay-based typing. Points the paper makes about the study in general: Clinical and demographic metadata were provided uncurated, with the amount varying by source and participant.

Enrolling through a virtual design, the prospective study's participants ranged in age from roughly 18 to 95 years and lived across about two dozen United States geographic areas. In the prospective study, cohorts were assigned on the basis of participant-reported clinical history obtained from a screening survey and a study questionnaire. ImmuneRACE Cohort 3 recovered participants were defined by two consecutive negative NP/OP PCR tests, healthcare professional clearance, or symptom resolution. Mobile phlebotomists in the prospective study collected whole blood, serum and a nasopharyngeal or oropharyngeal swab from every participant. Additional blood draws and questionnaires over a 2-month period could optionally be provided by prospective study participants. Prospective study blood samples were shipped either frozen or at room temperature before DNA extraction. TCRbeta CDR3 regions were amplified from genomic DNA by means of the immunoSEQ Assay, a bias-controlled multiplex PCR. The source study handled its data this way. Within the assay, amplification of reference gene primers was used to estimate how many nucleated cells each sample contained. To quantify the absolute abundance of each unique TCRbeta CDR3 rearrangement, sequence reads were collapsed and filtered. For each sample, productive Simpson clonality was calculated as the square root of Simpson's diversity index over productive rearrangements. TCRdb provides this immuneACCESS table in a form limited to in-frame rearrangements. Some clones are lacking; in checked studies, under half of them reflect an unresolved V gene, and why the rest are absent is not known. The DNA gave D and trimming, while V, J and clone size come from that table. In all, the sample holds 330,000 or so clones, and 80% to 95% of those were seen once. The top ten constitute less than 20% of the sample.

With regard to this clone: Its antigen has not been determined. Base quality data are lacking; no much larger clone is found one base away.

The CDR3 measures 15 amino acids from cysteine to phenylalanine. CDR3 DNA only is kept here, 45 bases in frame from base 1. CDR1 MDHEN and CDR2 SYDVKM were looked up in the germline V gene. Trimmed from V: 2 bases; trimmed from J: 4 bases; junction bases lacking a gene match: 5. Specimen: PBMCs or T cells enriched from blood (not recorded which). The rearranged segments are TRBV28 and TRBJ1-2; a stretch of 9 junction bases matches TRBD1. This receptor was taken from a woman in her 30s who had recovered from COVID-19. The CDR3 reads CASSLGTGRPYGYTF. The sequence in DNA is TGTGCCAGCAGTTTAGGGACAGGGCGGCCCTATGGCTACACCTTC.